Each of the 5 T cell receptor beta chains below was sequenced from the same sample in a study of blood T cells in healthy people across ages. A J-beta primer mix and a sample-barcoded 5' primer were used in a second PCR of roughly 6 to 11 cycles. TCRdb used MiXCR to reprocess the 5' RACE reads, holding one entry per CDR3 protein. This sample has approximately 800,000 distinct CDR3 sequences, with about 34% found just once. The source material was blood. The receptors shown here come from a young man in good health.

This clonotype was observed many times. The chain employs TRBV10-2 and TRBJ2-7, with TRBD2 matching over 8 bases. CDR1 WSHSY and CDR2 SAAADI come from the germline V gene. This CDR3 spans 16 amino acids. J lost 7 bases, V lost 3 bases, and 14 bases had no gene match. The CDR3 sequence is CASSDMSSGASWEQYF. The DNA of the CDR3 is TGCGCCAGCAGTGACATGAGTAGCGGGGCGTCGTGGGAGCAGTACTTC.

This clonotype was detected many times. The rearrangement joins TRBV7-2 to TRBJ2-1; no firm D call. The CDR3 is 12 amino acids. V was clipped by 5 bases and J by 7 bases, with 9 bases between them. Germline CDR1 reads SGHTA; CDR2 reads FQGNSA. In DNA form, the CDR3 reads TGTGCCAGCAGCCGCGGTGGGAATGAGCAGTTCTTC. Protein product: CASSRGGNEQFF.

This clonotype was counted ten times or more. The CDR3 loop reads CASSLGGGPNNEQFF. DNA for the CDR3: TGCGCCAGCAGCTTGGGCGGGGGCCCTAACAATGAGCAGTTCTTC. The gene calls are TRBV5-1 and TRBJ2-1; weak D call: TRBD2 (7 bases). The length of the CDR3 is 15 residues. The V gene lost 0 bases and the J gene lost 5 bases, with 12 bases spanning the gap. Germline assignment: CDR1 SGHRS and CDR2 YFSETQ. The variable domain in full, completed from reference TRBV5-1 and TRBJ2-1, reads KAGVTQTPRYLIKTRGQQVTLSCSPISGHRSVSWYQQTPGQGLQFLFEYFSETQRNKGNFPGRFSGRQFSNSRSEMNVSTLELGDSALYLCASSLGGGPNNEQFFGPGTRLTVL.

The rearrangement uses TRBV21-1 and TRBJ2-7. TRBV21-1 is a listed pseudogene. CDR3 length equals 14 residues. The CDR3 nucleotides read TGTGCCAGCAGCAAAGTAACATACCCTTACGAGCAGTACTTC. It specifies CASSKVTYPYEQYF.

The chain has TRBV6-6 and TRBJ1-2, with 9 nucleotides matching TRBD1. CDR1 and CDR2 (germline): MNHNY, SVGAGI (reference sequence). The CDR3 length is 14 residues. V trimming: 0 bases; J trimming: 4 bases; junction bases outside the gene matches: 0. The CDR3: CASSYSGQGYGYTF. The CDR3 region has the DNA TGTGCCAGCAGTTACTCGGGACAGGGCTATGGCTACACCTTC.